This T cell receptor beta chain was captured by sequencing in a study of breast tumors, draining lymph nodes, adjacent tissues (dated by TCRdb to the mid-2010s). For the wider study: In breast cancer patients, the study compared the TCR beta repertoires of tumor, adjacent nontumor tissue and axillary lymph nodes. The study was designed to assess the relationships and possible T-cell exchange between tumor, surrounding tissue and draining lymph node repertoires in human breast cancer. Here is what the overall study found, with its caveats: In luminal-like breast cancer, tumor and nontumor tissue repertoires resembled each other significantly more than in basal-like breast cancer. Tumor T-cell repertoires showed less diversity than lymph node repertoires and more diversity than nontumor tissue repertoires, and tumor T-cell repertoires showed preferential V and J gene usage. Rather than being directly demonstrated, the conclusion that tumor T cells originate in lymph nodes was presented as consistent with a hypothesis. A scenario in which most tumor T cells derive from the lymph node and then expand within tumor tissue was judged to be consistent with the data.

The sequencer listed for this sample is Illumina HiSeq 2000. TCR beta chain libraries were generated through multiplex PCR amplification. High-throughput sequencing was used to analyze the amplified TCR beta chain products. Clones were called with MiXCR by TCRdb after fastp trimmed the public reads at Q25, and only in-frame beta chains were retained. Rows with a matching CDR3 protein are joined into one entry that keeps the most common DNA and genes. The sample table shows 25,000 or so distinct CDR3 sequences, and roughly a quarter are seen once. The ten most abundant clones make up approximately 13% of the sample. The table lists this clonotype with many counts. Its antigen is still unknown. Base qualities are not provided; no much larger clone lies one nucleotide away. The germline V gene supplies CDR1 SGDLS and CDR2 YYNGEE. The CDR3 runs 11 residues from the cysteine to the phenylalanine. Of the read, only the CDR3 DNA is kept; its 33 bases are in frame from base 1. Deletion took 7 bases off V and 7 bases off J, with a span of 9 bases between the germline ends.

The chain links TRBV9 with TRBJ2-1, with the D gene tentatively TRBD1 or TRBD2, based on 5 matching bases in each. The source material was breast tumor tissue. The clonotype originates from a female donor with breast cancer. Some clones in this sample may be carry-over from other donors' samples. The nucleotide sequence reads as follows: TGTGCCAGCGGGGGAATTAATGAGCAGTTCTTC. Translated, it reads CASGGINEQFF.